One and the same sample provided the 29 T cell receptor beta chains below, sequenced in a study of cytomegalovirus exposure and HLA in healthy donors. With 60 Vbeta and 13 Jbeta primers, the PCR was carried out. Repertoires were generated with immunoSEQ multiplex PCR, while TCRdb's copy carries only in-frame clones and drops some. Of about 180,000 clones detected, 77% appear once; the ten largest clones hold 3.7%. The material sequenced was PBMCs. These receptors all stem from a woman aged 60-75 years in good health and CMV-seropositive.

The rearrangement uses TRBV18 and TRBJ2-2; D unresolved. From germline, CDR1 is KGHSH and CDR2 LQKENI. The CDR3 covers 15 residues. V shed 2 bases and J shed 6 bases, with 13 bases lying between them. As DNA, the CDR3 is TGTGCCAGCTCACCATACATCGGGTTTGCCGGGGAGCTGTTTTTT. It is translated as CASSPYIGFAGELFF.

J is TRBJ1-6 and V is TRBV30, with 8 nucleotides matching TRBD1. Germline CDR1 GTSNPN, CDR2 SVGIG (reference sequence). The V segment lost 2 bases and the J segment 6 bases; nucleotides outside the gene matches: 6. The CDR3 consists of 15 residues. The CDR3 loop reads CAWSTRTGFNSPLHF. For the CDR3, the DNA is TGTGCCTGGAGTACGCGGACAGGGTTTAATTCACCCCTCCACTTT.

V gene TRBV5-1 combines with J gene TRBJ2-1, with unresolved D. This CDR3 is 15 amino acids long. The ends were cut back, 0 bases at V and 1 base at J, with 8 bases in the middle. Germline CDR1 is SGHRS and CDR2 is YFSETQ. The CDR3 protein is CASSLDPLSYNEQFF. CDR3 DNA: TGCGCCAGCAGCTTGGATCCTTTGTCCTACAATGAGCAGTTCTTC. Supplemented by reference TRBV5-1 and TRBJ2-1, the full variable domain reads KAGVTQTPRYLIKTRGQQVTLSCSPISGHRSVSWYQQTPGQGLQFLFEYFSETQRNKGNFPGRFSGRQFSNSRSEMNVSTLELGDSALYLCASSLDPLSYNEQFFGPGTRLTVL.

V gene TRBV5-4 combines with J gene TRBJ1-4; D is unclear. Between the trimmed V and J ends, which lost 4 bases and 0 bases, there was a span of 10 bases. The CDR3 extends over 15 amino acids. Looked up from germline, CDR1 is SGHNT and CDR2 is YYREEE (reference sequence). The CDR3 spells CASSHRGATNEKLFF. The CDR3 nucleotides read TGTGCCAGCAGCCACCGGGGAGCAACTAATGAAAAACTGTTTTTT.

This chain links TRBV27 with TRBJ2-7; 11 nucleotides match TRBD1. The CDR3 runs 16 residues. J lost 3 bases, V lost 1 base, and 5 bases had no gene match. Germline assignment: CDR1 MNHEY and CDR2 SMNVEV (reference sequence). CDR3 region: CASSLLTGTGGYEQYF. The CDR3 nucleotides are TGTGCCAGCAGTTTATTGACCGGGACAGGGGGCTACGAGCAGTACTTC.

Regarding this clone: Other DNA sequences in this sample translate to the same CDR3. The chain couples TRBV28 to TRBJ1-5, with D unresolved. CDR1 MDHEN and CDR2 SYDVKM come from the germline V gene. The CDR3 is 12 residues long. Trimming removed 5 bases from V and 7 bases from J, with 9 bases in between. In DNA, the CDR3 is TGTGCCAGCAGTATAGGCGGGCAGCCCCAGCATTTT. Encoded protein: CASSIGGQPQHF.

V usage is TRBV2 and J usage is TRBJ2-5; TRBD2 agrees at 10 bases. The trim removed 8 bases at V and 4 bases at J, leaving 19 bases unmatched. CDR3 length: 18 amino acids. CDR1 SNHLY and CDR2 FYNNEI come from the germline V gene. The CDR3 sequence is CASLGEGLAGVTRETQYF. The DNA of the CDR3 is TGTGCCAGCCTTGGTGAGGGGCTAGCGGGAGTAACGCGAGAGACCCAGTACTTC.

This clone was detected a few times. The genes are TRBV5-1 and TRBJ2-7; D may be TRBD2 (7 bases). The CDR3 length is 15 residues. Germline-derived CDR1 and CDR2 are SGHRS and YFSETQ. V was cut by 4 bases and J by 2 bases, with 16 bases left in between. In DNA, the CDR3 is TGCGCCAGCAGCGCGGGGGCGACAGGACCCTACGAGCAGTACTTC. Protein: CASSAGATGPYEQYF. The full variable domain, completed using reference TRBV5-1 and TRBJ2-7, is KAGVTQTPRYLIKTRGQQVTLSCSPISGHRSVSWYQQTPGQGLQFLFEYFSETQRNKGNFPGRFSGRQFSNSRSEMNVSTLELGDSALYLCASSAGATGPYEQYFGPGTRLTVT.

The chain uses TRBV7-2 and TRBJ2-5, with a possible D match to TRBD2 (6 bases). Germline assignment: CDR1 SGHTA and CDR2 FQGNSA. V lost 5 bases and J lost 0, with 7 bases in between. This CDR3 comprises 13 residues. The CDR3 loop reads CASSAGHQETQYF. Written as DNA, the CDR3 is TGTGCCAGCAGCGCGGGACACCAAGAGACCCAGTACTTC.

About this clone itself: A junction end diverges from the germline sequence, so it may reflect a read error. Other DNA variants within this sample encode the same CDR3. V and J are TRBV27 and TRBJ1-4, with a weak D call TRBD1 (6 bases). Per the germline V gene, CDR1 is MNHEY and CDR2 is SMNVEV (reference sequence). This CDR3 spans 12 amino acids. The DNA of the CDR3 is TGTGCCAGTAGTTTAGGGGGGGGATTACTGTTTTTT. It is translated as CASSLGGGLLFF.

The chain carries TRBV27 and TRBJ2-4; 11 bases align to TRBD2. Losses at the gene ends were 2 bases for V and 6 bases for J; bases not matched to a gene: 12. There are 18 residues in the CDR3. Germline CDR1 is MNHEY and CDR2 is SMNVEV (reference sequence). The DNA for the CDR3 is TGTGCCAGCAGTTTAAGGCGACTAGCGGGAATCAAGAGAAACATTCAGTACTTC. Protein sequence: CASSLRRLAGIKRNIQYF.

The J gene is TRBJ1-1, the V gene TRBV6-1; weak D call: TRBD1 (5 bases). The CDR3 is made up of 14 amino acids. Trimming took off 7 bases at V and 6 bases at J, with 18 bases between the two ends. In germline, CDR1 is MNHNS, CDR2 SASEGT. The CDR3 region has the DNA TGTGCCAGCAATCTAATGCGGGGGTTCGCTGAAGCTTTCTTT. Its protein is CASNLMRGFAEAFF.

There are a few counts of this clone. The V gene is TRBV30, the J gene TRBJ2-2, with TRBD1 identical over 8 bases. Per germline, CDR1 GTSNPN and CDR2 SVGIG (reference sequence). V shed 3 bases, J shed 4 bases, and the junction held 4 bases outside the gene matches. The CDR3 extends over 14 amino acids. The DNA for the CDR3 is TGTGCCTGGAGAATGGACAGGGTCACCGGGGAGCTGTTTTTT. Encoded protein: CAWRMDRVTGELFF.

This chain joins TRBV10-3 and TRBJ2-1; 9 positions match TRBD2. There are 20 residues in the CDR3. The trim removed 6 bases at V and 0 bases at J, leaving 18 bases unmatched. CDR1 is ENHRY, CDR2 SYGVKD, per germline. CDR3 coding DNA: TGTGCCATCAGCCCGTCCGTGGGACTAGCTTCATTGAGCTCCTACAATGAGCAGTTCTTC. This codes for CAISPSVGLASLSSYNEQFF.

The rearrangement uses TRBV15 and TRBJ1-1; D is ambiguous. Germline V gene data show CDR1 as LNHNV and CDR2 as YYDKDF (reference sequence). Trimming stripped 0 bases from V and 0 bases from J, with 2 bases between. The CDR3 is 13 amino acids. CDR3 nucleotides: TGTGCCACCAGCAGAGACATGAACACTGAAGCTTTCTTT. The encoded protein is CATSRDMNTEAFF.

This rearrangement joins TRBV5-4 to TRBJ2-7; the match to TRBD2 covers 12 bases. Trimming took 0 bases from V and 7 from J; bases not matched to a gene: 8. The CDR3 is 16 residues long. The germline V gene encodes CDR1 SGHNT and CDR2 YYREEE (reference sequence). CDR3 protein: CASSLASGRAVGEQYF. CDR3 bases: TGTGCCAGCAGCTTGGCTAGCGGGAGGGCCGTTGGGGAGCAGTACTTC.

This chain uses TRBV27 with TRBJ2-5; tentatively, D is TRBD2 (6 bases). The J call may be mistaken, given a closer DNA end match to TRBJ2-7. The length of the CDR3 is 14 residues. Germline lookup yields CDR1 MNHEY and CDR2 SMNVEV (reference sequence). DNA for the CDR3: TGTGCCAGCTCCCAGAGGGAGGAGGAGTACGAGCAGTACTTC. Encoded protein: CASSQREEEYEQYF.

This chain uses TRBV4-1 with TRBJ1-4; unclear D gene. The CDR3 runs 15 residues. Germline lookup yields CDR1 MGHRA and CDR2 YSYEKL. Between the trimmed V and J ends, which lost 4 bases and 0 bases, there was a span of 9 bases. CDR3: CASSRLDATNEKLFF. The CDR3 DNA reads as TGCGCCAGCAGCCGGCTAGATGCAACTAATGAAAAACTGTTTTTT.

In this sample, this clone turned up once. The rearrangement uses TRBV7-6 and TRBJ2-5; TRBD1 matches at 9 bases. Trimming cost V 1 base and J 5 bases; bases outside gene matches: 2. The germline V gene has CDR1 SGHVS and CDR2 FNYEAQ. CDR3 size: 14 residues. In DNA form, the CDR3 reads TGTGCCAGCAGCTTAGACAGGGGGCCGGAGACCCAGTACTTC. Translated: CASSLDRGPETQYF.

To note about this clone: An end of the junction does not agree with germline; a read error may underlie this. The chain recombines TRBV5-4 with TRBJ2-4; TRBD1 is a possible D gene (6 bases). CDR3 size: 16 residues. Looked up from germline, CDR1 is SGHNT and CDR2 is YYREEE (reference sequence). Here the CDR3 reads CASSLGNQGSQNSQYF. CDR3 DNA sequence: TGTGCCAGCAGCTTGGGCAACCAGGGGAGCCAAAACAGTCAGTACTTC. Based on the CDR3 plus reference TRBV5-4 and TRBJ2-4, the full variable domain is ETGVTQSPTHLIKTRGQQVTLRCSSQSGHNTVSWYQQALGQGPQFIFQYYREEENGRGNFPPRFSGLQFPNYSSELNVNALELDDSALYLCASSLGNQGSQNSQYFGAGTRLSVL.

In this sample, this clone turned up a few times. The chain is built from TRBV5-1 and TRBJ2-1; 8 bases fit TRBD2. In germline, CDR1 is SGHRS, CDR2 YFSETQ. Unmatched junction bases numbered 6, after V lost 4 bases and J lost 3 bases. The CDR3 sequence is 15 residues long. The CDR3 region is CASSTPGGNYNEQFF. The CDR3 bases are TGCGCCAGCAGCACACCGGGGGGGAACTACAATGAGCAGTTCTTC.

The chain combines TRBV19 with TRBJ2-7; 12 bases are a match to TRBD2. CDR1 and CDR2 (germline): LNHDA, SQIVND (reference sequence). This CDR3 region has 15 residues. The V and J ends lost 3 bases and 7 bases, in that order; junction bases with no gene match: 7. CDR3 coding DNA: TGTGCCAGTAGTATCCGGACTAGCGGGATGGGTGAGCAGTACTTC. This encodes CASSIRTSGMGEQYF.

The rearrangement links TRBV6-5 to TRBJ1-3, with 8 nucleotides matching TRBD1. This CDR3 is 14 amino acids long. The junction had 4 bases not matched to a gene; V was cut back by 5 bases and J by 4 bases. Germline lookup yields CDR1 MNHEY and CDR2 SVGAGI. CDR3 sequence reads: CASSPDRGGNTIYF. The CDR3 DNA follows: TGTGCCAGCAGTCCCGACAGGGGCGGAAACACCATATATTTT.

This chain joins TRBV13 and TRBJ1-5, with 9 bases aligning to TRBD1. The CDR3 has 19 residues. Losses at the gene ends were 4 bases for V and 0 bases for J; bases not matched to a gene: 13. Germline V gives CDR1 PRHDT, CDR2 FYEKMQ (reference sequence). The CDR3 reads CASSSRTGVGLYSNQPQHF. CDR3 in DNA: TGTGCCAGCAGCTCTCGGACAGGGGTAGGACTTTATAGCAATCAGCCCCAGCATTTT.

The chain carries TRBV11-2 and TRBJ2-7; 11 bases map to TRBD2. Per germline, CDR1 SGHAT and CDR2 FQNNGV. This CDR3 has 19 residues. After removal of 3 bases from V and 0 bases from J, the junction contained 13 bases not matched to a gene. The CDR3 bases are TGTGCCAGCAGCTTGGAAACCCTGCTAACTAGCGGGAGCTCCTACGAGCAGTACTTC. Amino acids: CASSLETLLTSGSSYEQYF.

The rearrangement uses TRBV7-9 and TRBJ1-1; D ambiguous. Looked up from germline, CDR1 is SEHNR and CDR2 is FQNEAQ (reference sequence). The CDR3 totals 13 residues. V was trimmed by 4 bases and J by 5 bases, leaving 11 bases between them. The CDR3 DNA reads TGTGCCAGCAGCTCCCCCCCGGGGACTGAAGCTTTCTTT. Residues: CASSSPPGTEAFF.

The chain links TRBV28 to TRBJ1-5; the D gene is possibly TRBD1 (5 bases). V dropped 3 bases and J dropped 4 bases, with 19 bases sitting between them. The CDR3 has 17 amino acids. Germline CDR1 and CDR2: MDHEN and SYDVKM. The CDR3 spells CASSLSRRAPANQPQHF. The CDR3 nucleotides are TGTGCCAGCAGTTTGTCTCGCAGGGCCCCAGCGAATCAGCCCCAGCATTTT.

The chain joins TRBV5-1 to TRBJ2-3, with 7 bases identical to TRBD2. The CDR3 has 15 amino acids. V shed 7 bases and J 5 bases; nucleotides not matched to a gene: 13. Germline V lookup: CDR1 SGHRS, CDR2 YFSETQ. CDR3 coding DNA: TGCGCCAGCGTATCGGTCCCGCAGCGGGGAGATACGCAGTATTTT. Its protein is CASVSVPQRGDTQYF.

This chain connects TRBV28 to TRBJ2-3, with D perhaps TRBD1 (6 bases). The CDR3 loop spans 17 amino acids. V was trimmed by 5 bases and J by 1 base, leaving 19 bases between them. Germline CDR1 reads MDHEN; CDR2 reads SYDVKM. CDR3 bases: TGTGCCAGCAGTCTCTCAGGGGTAGGGCCCGGCACAGATACGCAGTATTTT. Protein sequence: CASSLSGVGPGTDTQYF. Drawing the rest from reference TRBV28 and TRBJ2-3, the complete variable domain is DVKVTQSSRYLVKRTGEKVFLECVQDMDHENMFWYRQDPGLGLRLIYFSYDVKMKEKGDIPEGYSVSREKKERFSLILESASTNQTSMYLCASSLSGVGPGTDTQYFGPGTRLTVL.